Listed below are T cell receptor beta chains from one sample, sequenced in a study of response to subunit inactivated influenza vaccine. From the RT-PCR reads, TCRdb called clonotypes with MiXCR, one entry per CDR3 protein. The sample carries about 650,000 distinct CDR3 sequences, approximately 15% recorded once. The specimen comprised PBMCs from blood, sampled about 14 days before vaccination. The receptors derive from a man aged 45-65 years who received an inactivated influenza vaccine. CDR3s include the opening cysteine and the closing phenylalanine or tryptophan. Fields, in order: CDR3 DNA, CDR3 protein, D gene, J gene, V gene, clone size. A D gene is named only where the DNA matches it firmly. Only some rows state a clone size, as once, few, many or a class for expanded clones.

DNA: TGTGCCAGCAGGGACAGGATTAGCAATCAGCCCCAGCATTTT
CDR3: CASRDRISNQPQHF
D: TRBD1
J: TRBJ1-5
V: TRBV2
size: once

DNA: TGTGCCTGGAGCGCTGCCTACGAGCAGTACTTC
CDR3: CAWSAAYEQYF
D: NA
J: TRBJ2-7
V: TRBV30
size: many

DNA: TGTGCCAGCAGCCATAAAGCAGACAGGGTGGGTGCTTTCTTT
CDR3: CASSHKADRVGAFF
D: TRBD1
J: TRBJ1-1
V: TRBV12-3/TRBV12-4
size: many

DNA: TGCAGCGTGGATCGGACGGAGGGGGAGACCCAGTACTTC
CDR3: CSVDRTEGETQYF
D: NA
J: TRBJ2-5
V: TRBV29-1
size: few

DNA: TGTGCCAGCAGCCTCGGGGGAGACGGTTTCTACGAGCAGTACTTC
CDR3: CASSLGGDGFYEQYF
D: NA
J: TRBJ2-7
V: TRBV7-2
size: NA

DNA: TGTGCCAGCAGTTACTCGGGTTTCCGGTACACCGGGGAGCTGTTTTTT
CDR3: CASSYSGFRYTGELFF
D: NA
J: TRBJ2-2
V: TRBV6-2/TRBV6-3
size: NA

DNA: TGTGCCAGCAGCGTAAGTATAGGGACACAAGAGACCCAGTACTTC
CDR3: CASSVSIGTQETQYF
D: NA
J: TRBJ2-5
V: TRBV9
size: NA

DNA: TGCGCCAGCAGGATACAGGAATATCAGTTCTTC
CDR3: CASRIQEYQFF
D: NA
J: TRBJ2-1
V: TRBV5-1
size: few

DNA: TGTGCCAGCAGCCAAGGTCTCGGGGGACAGCCCCAGCATTTT
CDR3: CASSQGLGGQPQHF
D: NA
J: TRBJ1-5
V: TRBV3-1
size: NA

DNA: TGTGCCAGCAGCTCCCCCGTGGCGTTAAGGACCACAGATACGCAGTATTTT
CDR3: CASSSPVALRTTDTQYF
D: NA
J: TRBJ2-3
V: TRBV11-1
size: few

DNA: TGTGCCAGCTCACCGGTCGGGGGGGATGAGCAGTTCTTC
CDR3: CASSPVGGDEQFF
D: TRBD2
J: TRBJ2-1
V: TRBV18
size: few

DNA: TGTGCCAGCCGGAGGAGGGGCGCGAACACCGGGGAGCTGTTTTTT
CDR3: CASRRRGANTGELFF
D: NA
J: TRBJ2-2
V: TRBV6-1
size: NA

DNA: TGTGCCAGCAGCCAAGGCAGATTCGTCGAGCAGTACTTC
CDR3: CASSQGRFVEQYF
D: NA
J: TRBJ2-7
V: TRBV3-1
size: NA

DNA: TGCAGTGCTTATGGGAACACTGAAGCTTTCTTT
CDR3: CSAYGNTEAFF
D: NA
J: TRBJ1-1
V: TRBV20-1
size: NA

DNA: TGTGCCAGTACCGGGGACTCCTACGAGCAGTACTTC
CDR3: CASTGDSYEQYF
D: NA
J: TRBJ2-7
V: TRBV19
size: many

DNA: TGTGCCACCCGGACAGACTTTGGAGCTTTCTTT
CDR3: CATRTDFGAFF
D: NA
J: TRBJ1-1
V: TRBV2
size: many

DNA: TGCGCCAGCAGCAAAGTCTATGGTCAAAATAATGAAAAACTGTTTTTT
CDR3: CASSKVYGQNNEKLFF
D: NA
J: TRBJ1-4
V: TRBV5-1
size: many

DNA: TGTGCCAGCAGTCCCATGACAGGGGTCGGCTACACCTTC
CDR3: CASSPMTGVGYTF
D: TRBD1
J: TRBJ1-2
V: TRBV6-4
size: few

DNA: TGCGCCAGCAGCTTGGGGATAGCGGGAGTATATGAGACCCAGTACTTC
CDR3: CASSLGIAGVYETQYF
D: TRBD2
J: TRBJ2-5
V: TRBV5-1
size: NA

DNA: TGCGCCAGCAGCCAAGAACTTGTCTATGGCTACACCTTC
CDR3: CASSQELVYGYTF
D: NA
J: TRBJ1-2
V: TRBV4-1
size: few

DNA: TGTGCCACAACCCCCTCGGGGCTAGCGGAAAACTACAATGAGCAGTTCTTC
CDR3: CATTPSGLAENYNEQFF
D: TRBD2
J: TRBJ2-1
V: TRBV10-3
size: NA

DNA: TGTGCCAGCAGTGAAGACAGCCCTGGTGATGAGCAGTTCTTC
CDR3: CASSEDSPGDEQFF
D: NA
J: TRBJ2-1
V: TRBV2
size: few

DNA: TGTGCCAGCACCACGGGGGAAAGCTCCTACAATGAGCAGTTCTTC
CDR3: CASTTGESSYNEQFF
D: NA
J: TRBJ2-1
V: TRBV7-9
size: NA

DNA: TGTGCCAGCAGAGGGACATTCGCTGAAGCTTTCTTT
CDR3: CASRGTFAEAFF
D: NA
J: TRBJ1-1
V: TRBV6-1
size: few

DNA: TGCGCCAGCAGCCAATCCACCCGGACTGGTGCGCAGTATTTT
CDR3: CASSQSTRTGAQYF
D: NA
J: TRBJ2-3
V: TRBV4-3
size: NA

DNA: TGCAGCGGTCGACTAGCGGGGGGAGAAGGGACCAAAAACATTCAGTACTTC
CDR3: CSGRLAGGEGTKNIQYF
D: TRBD2
J: TRBJ2-4
V: TRBV29-1
size: many

DNA: TGCAGTGCTAGGTACAGCGGGGCAGATACGCAGTATTTT
CDR3: CSARYSGADTQYF
D: TRBD2
J: TRBJ2-3
V: TRBV20-1
size: few

DNA: TGCAGTGCTAGCGCCCCGGGTCTGCACGGCGGGGAGCTGTTTTTT
CDR3: CSASAPGLHGGELFF
D: NA
J: TRBJ2-2
V: TRBV20-1
size: few

DNA: TGTGCCAGCAGCGTAGAACCCGGACAGTGGAGCTCCTACGAGCAGTACTTC
CDR3: CASSVEPGQWSSYEQYF
D: NA
J: TRBJ2-7
V: TRBV9
size: many

DNA: TGTGCCAGCAGCCGACAGGGGGCCTATGGCTACACCTTC
CDR3: CASSRQGAYGYTF
D: TRBD1
J: TRBJ1-2
V: TRBV3-1
size: many

DNA: TGCAGCGCAAACCCCGGGACGGGAAACAATCAGCCCCAGCATTTT
CDR3: CSANPGTGNNQPQHF
D: NA
J: TRBJ1-5
V: TRBV29-1
size: NA

DNA: TGTGCCAGCAGCCTCTTAGACGGAACACAAGAGACCCAGTACTTC
CDR3: CASSLLDGTQETQYF
D: NA
J: TRBJ2-5
V: TRBV5-5
size: NA

DNA: TGTGCCAGCAGTTACATCGCCCGGTGGGGCTACACCTTC
CDR3: CASSYIARWGYTF
D: NA
J: TRBJ1-2
V: TRBV6-5
size: NA

DNA: TGTGCCAGCAGCTTAAGAGAAGACTCGAACACCGGGGAGCTGTTTTTT
CDR3: CASSLREDSNTGELFF
D: NA
J: TRBJ2-2
V: TRBV7-7
size: NA

DNA: TGTGCCAGCAGCACCCGTGATGGCGGCACTGAAGCTTTCTTT
CDR3: CASSTRDGGTEAFF
D: NA
J: TRBJ1-1
V: TRBV7-8
size: few

DNA: TGCGCCAGCAGCCCGTTGGCTAGCGGAGCCGGAGATACGCAGTATTTT
CDR3: CASSPLASGAGDTQYF
D: TRBD2
J: TRBJ2-3
V: TRBV5-1
size: NA

DNA: TGTGCCAGCAGTTTATCTCCCCCTCGGGTCGGGAGGGCCGATGACGAGCAGTACTTC
CDR3: CASSLSPPRVGRADDEQYF
D: TRBD2
J: TRBJ2-7
V: TRBV28
size: NA

DNA: TGTGCCAGCAGCGAACGCACGAACACCGGGGAGCTGTTTTTT
CDR3: CASSERTNTGELFF
D: NA
J: TRBJ2-2
V: TRBV9
size: NA

DNA: TGTGCCAGCAGAGCCCGGGCCCACCACGAGCAGTACTTC
CDR3: CASRARAHHEQYF
D: NA
J: TRBJ2-7
V: TRBV12-3/TRBV12-4
size: NA

DNA: TGTGCCAGCACCCCTCCACCGGCGGGAGTACACGAGCAGTACTTC
CDR3: CASTPPPAGVHEQYF
D: TRBD2
J: TRBJ2-7
V: TRBV12-3/TRBV12-4
size: few

DNA: TGCAGTGCTAGCGAACTAGCGGAGACCCAGTACTTC
CDR3: CSASELAETQYF
D: TRBD2
J: TRBJ2-5
V: TRBV20-1
size: NA

DNA: TGTGCCAGCAGCTCGGGACTAGCTATCAACAATGAGCAGTTCTTC
CDR3: CASSSGLAINNEQFF
D: TRBD2
J: TRBJ2-1
V: TRBV7-9
size: few

DNA: TGTGCCAGCAGCTTAGTAGTCGGGGAGACCCAGTACTTC
CDR3: CASSLVVGETQYF
D: NA
J: TRBJ2-5
V: TRBV7-2
size: NA

DNA: TGCGCCAGCAGCTCCCGGTATGAGCAGTTCTTC
CDR3: CASSSRYEQFF
D: NA
J: TRBJ2-1
V: TRBV5-1
size: NA

DNA: TGTGCCACCAGCAGAACCACCGGGACTAGCGGACCCTACGAGCAGTACTTC
CDR3: CATSRTTGTSGPYEQYF
D: TRBD2
J: TRBJ2-7
V: TRBV15
size: few

DNA: TGCAGCGTTTGGTCCGGGACAGGGACTGAAGCTTTCTTT
CDR3: CSVWSGTGTEAFF
D: TRBD1
J: TRBJ1-1
V: TRBV29-1
size: NA

DNA: TGTGCCAGCAGTTTATATTCAGGGTCAGAGACCCAGTACTTC
CDR3: CASSLYSGSETQYF
D: NA
J: TRBJ2-5
V: TRBV27
size: few